The entry below gives a single TCR beta chain sequence along with its context. The data are from a study of cytotoxic CD8 clonotypes in ibrutinib-treated CLL. Overall study: Partial responses totalled roughly 24 and complete responses 2; after median approximately 62 months, approximately 15 remained remitted and approximately twelve progressed. Averaging across samples gave roughly 280,000 productive templates and about 94,000 productive rearrangements.

Sequencing was performed with immunoSEQ multiplex PCR; in TCRdb, only in-frame clones are kept and a portion is missing. Of around 40,000 clones in the sample, just over 70% were seen once. With 4 bases removed from V and 4 bases from J, the gap between germline ends came to 16 bases. The CDR3 has 14 residues. Germline assignment: CDR1 GTSNPN and CDR2 SVGIG (reference sequence). This receptor was obtained from a human donor with chronic lymphocytic leukemia. The chain is built from TRBV30 and TRBJ2-5, with no clear D. The material sequenced was PBMCs, taken at disease progression, from a patient treated with ibrutinib. This CDR3 reads CAWNLPASGETQYF. CDR3 nucleotide sequence: TGTGCCTGGAACCTACCCGCGTCTGGAGAGACCCAGTACTTC. The full variable domain, completed using reference TRBV30 and TRBJ2-5, is SQTIHQWPATLVQPVGSPLSLECTVEGTSNPNLYWYRQAAGRGLQLLFYSVGIGQISSEVPQNLSASRPQDRQFILSSKKLLLSDSGFYLCAWNLPASGETQYFGPGTRLLVL.